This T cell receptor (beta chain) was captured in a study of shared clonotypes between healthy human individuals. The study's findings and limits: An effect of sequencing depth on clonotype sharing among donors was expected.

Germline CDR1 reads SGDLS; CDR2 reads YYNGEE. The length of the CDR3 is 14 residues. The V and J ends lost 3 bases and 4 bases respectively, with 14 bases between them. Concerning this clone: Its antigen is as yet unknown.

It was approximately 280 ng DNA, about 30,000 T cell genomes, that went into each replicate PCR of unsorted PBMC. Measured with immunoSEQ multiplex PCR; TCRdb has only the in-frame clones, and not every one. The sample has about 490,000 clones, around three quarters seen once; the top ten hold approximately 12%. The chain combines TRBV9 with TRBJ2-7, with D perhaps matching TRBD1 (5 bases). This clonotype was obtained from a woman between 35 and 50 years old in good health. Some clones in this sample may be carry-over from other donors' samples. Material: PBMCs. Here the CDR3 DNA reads TGTGCCAGCAGCGGGACATCGGACGGATACGAGCAGTACTTC. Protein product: CASSGTSDGYEQYF.